The 25 T cell receptor beta chains in this list originate from one sample, sequenced in a study of T cell changes during pregnancy in multiple sclerosis. TCRdb keeps only in-frame clones here, not all; method: immunoSEQ multiplex PCR. The sample has about 70,000 clones; around 94% are singletons. The material was peripheral blood, obtained in the third trimester of pregnancy. The source is a female donor with multiple sclerosis, enrolled in a pregnancy study.

V usage is TRBV25-1 and J usage is TRBJ1-1; the match to TRBD1 covers 9 bases. CDR1 and CDR2 (germline): MGHDK, SYGVNS. Germline trimming cut 5 bases from V and 10 bases from J; bases unmatched to any gene: 5. This CDR3 has 12 amino acids. CDR3 nucleotide sequence: TGTGCCAGCAGTTCCGGGACAGGGTTAGCTTTCTTT. Protein: CASSSGTGLAFF. Full variable domain (rest looked up from reference TRBV25-1 and TRBJ1-1): EADIYQTPRYLVIGTGKKITLECSQTMGHDKMYWYQQDPGMELHLIHYSYGVNSTEKGDLSSESTVSRIRTEHFPLTLESARPSHTSQYLCASSSGTGLAFFGQGTRLTVV.

This clone came up a few times. The chain uses TRBV30 and TRBJ1-5; a weak D match, TRBD1 (5 bases). This CDR3 has 15 residues. Germline-derived CDR1 and CDR2 are GTSNPN and SVGIG (reference sequence). The ends were cut back, 0 bases at V and 2 bases at J, with 11 bases in the middle. The CDR3 coding sequence is TGTGCCTGGAGTGTACGGGGGATGGGCAATCAGCCCCAGCATTTT. Its protein is CAWSVRGMGNQPQHF.

The gene calls are TRBV7-2 and TRBJ2-1, with unresolved D. Germline loops: CDR1 SGHTA, CDR2 FQGNSA. This CDR3 is 17 amino acids long. Trimming took off 0 bases at V and 1 base at J, with 13 bases between the two ends. The CDR3 bases are TGTGCCAGCAGCTTAGCGGTACAGATTCGGTCCTACAATGAGCAGTTCTTC. This codes for CASSLAVQIRSYNEQFF.

V and J are TRBV21-1 and TRBJ2-7; TRBD2, the D gene given by the table, was not confirmed from the DNA. TRBV21-1 counts as a pseudogene. The CDR3 contains 15 residues. The CDR3 reads CASSKVAVRAYEQYF. In DNA form, the CDR3 reads TGTGCCAGCAGCAAAGTCGCAGTCCGGGCCTACGAGCAGTACTTC.

The chain combines TRBV14 with TRBJ2-2; perhaps TRBD1 as D (5 bases). The V gene's germline CDR1 is SGHDN and CDR2 FVKESK. The CDR3 length is 15 residues. The V and J ends lost 4 bases and 1 base respectively, with 10 bases between them. In DNA, the CDR3 is TGTGCCAGCAGCCGACTTACAGGGAACACCGGGGAGCTGTTTTTT. It encodes CASSRLTGNTGELFF.

This chain connects TRBV7-8 to TRBJ1-2; 9 bases match TRBD1. The germline V gene encodes CDR1 SGHVS and CDR2 FQNEAQ. There are 14 residues in the CDR3. Trimming removed 1 base from V and 13 bases from J; junction bases left unmatched: 10. The CDR3 bases are TGTGCCAGCAGCTTAGGGTCCCGGGACAGGGTATTCACCTTC. It is translated as CASSLGSRDRVFTF.

This clone was counted only a few times. The gene calls are TRBV19 and TRBJ1-6; no clear D gene. Per germline, CDR1 LNHDA and CDR2 SQIVND (reference sequence). The ends were cut back, 8 bases at V and 7 bases at J, with 6 bases in the middle. The CDR3 is 11 residues long. CDR3 DNA sequence: TGTGCCAGTGGGCAGAATTCACCCCTCCACTTT. It translates to CASGQNSPLHF.

A single count supports this clone. The genes are TRBV4-1 and TRBJ2-5; D gene ambiguous. The V gene's germline CDR1 is MGHRA and CDR2 YSYEKL. This CDR3 has 13 amino acids. Trimming removed 3 bases at V and 5 bases at J, with 10 bases between. The CDR3 sequence is CASSHGRLETQYF. In nucleotides, the CDR3 is TGCGCCAGCAGCCATGGCCGTCTGGAGACCCAGTACTTC.

V usage is TRBV9 and J usage is TRBJ2-2; 7 bases are shared with TRBD1. The CDR3 covers 15 residues. Germline loops: CDR1 SGDLS, CDR2 YYNGEE. With V trimmed by 0 bases and J by 3 bases, 2 bases remained unmatched. The CDR3 nucleotides are TGTGCCAGCAGCGTAGGGGACAGTCACACCGGGGAGCTGTTTTTT. Protein: CASSVGDSHTGELFF. Full variable domain (remainder filled in from reference TRBV9 and TRBJ2-2): DSGVTQTPKHLITATGQRVTLRCSPRSGDLSVYWYQQSLDQGLQFLIQYYNGEERAKGNILERFSAQQFPDLHSELNLSSLELGDSALYFCASSVGDSHTGELFFGEGSRLTVL.

The genes are TRBV7-5 and TRBJ2-7; the table gives TRBD2 as D, unverified against the DNA. TRBV7-5 is flagged as a pseudogene. The CDR3 has 15 residues. CDR3: CARTPGRPLLYEQYF. CDR3 bases: TGTGCCAGAACCCCAGGGAGGCCGTTACTTTACGAGCAGTACTTC.

This clone was recorded once. The V and J genes are TRBV5-6 and TRBJ2-7; D unclear. The germline V and J ends were trimmed by 0 bases and 1 base, with 11 bases remaining between them. CDR1 and CDR2 (germline): SGHDT, YYEEEE. The CDR3 totals 15 residues. The CDR3 sequence: CASSLEGEQSYEQYF. The CDR3 nucleotides are TGTGCCAGCAGCTTGGAAGGTGAACAGTCCTACGAGCAGTACTTC.

This chain joins TRBV5-4 and TRBJ2-2, with TRBD1 identical over 9 bases. Germline assignment: CDR1 SGHNT and CDR2 YYREEE (reference sequence). This CDR3 has 14 amino acids. The V segment lost 4 bases and the J segment 8 bases; nucleotides outside the gene matches: 6. The CDR3 loop is CASSAQGAVGELFF. DNA of the CDR3: TGTGCCAGCAGCGCACAGGGGGCGGTGGGGGAGCTGTTTTTT.

The chain joins TRBV7-3 to TRBJ2-1; 9 bases fit TRBD1. The V segment lost 5 bases and the J segment 6 bases; nucleotides outside the gene matches: 8. Germline V gene lookup returns CDR1 SGHTA and CDR2 FQGTGA. The CDR3 is 15 amino acids. This CDR3 reads CASSVGQGFPNEQFF. The DNA for the CDR3 is TGTGCCAGCAGCGTCGGACAGGGGTTTCCCAATGAGCAGTTCTTC.

This rearrangement joins TRBV7-9 to TRBJ2-5; D possibly corresponds to TRBD2 (6 bases). Trimming pared 4 bases from V and 5 bases from J, leaving 17 bases between. This CDR3 contains 15 residues. Germline V gives CDR1 SEHNR, CDR2 FQNEAQ (reference sequence). The CDR3 loop reads CASSSPRSEGETQYF. The CDR3 DNA reads TGTGCCAGCAGCTCCCCCCGGTCGGAGGGGGAGACCCAGTACTTC.

V gene TRBV29-1 combines with J gene TRBJ1-1, with 9 bases matching TRBD1. The trim removed 4 bases at V and 1 base at J, leaving 4 bases unmatched. The CDR3 covers 14 residues. CDR1 is SQVTM, CDR2 ANQGSEA, per germline. The CDR3 spells CSVGATGGNTEAFF. In DNA form, the CDR3 reads TGCAGCGTTGGGGCGACAGGGGGGAACACTGAAGCTTTCTTT.

The chain recombines TRBV11-2 with TRBJ1-5; tentative D call: TRBD1 (6 bases). Germline V gives CDR1 SGHAT, CDR2 FQNNGV. The CDR3 spans 15 residues. V was cut by 5 bases and J by 3 bases, with 14 bases left in between. The CDR3 is CASSPRTGINQPQHF. The CDR3 nucleotides are TGTGCCAGCAGCCCTCGTACAGGGATCAATCAGCCCCAGCATTTT.

The chain has TRBV7-2 and TRBJ1-6; tentatively, D is TRBD1 (6 bases). V was trimmed by 8 bases and J by 9 bases, leaving 14 bases between them. Germline-derived CDR1 and CDR2 are SGHTA and FQGNSA. The CDR3 loop spans 13 amino acids. DNA of the CDR3: TGTGCCAGCCTGTTAGGGGGAAGTTCACCCCTCCACTTT. Residues: CASLLGGSSPLHF.

V and J are TRBV19 and TRBJ1-6; 8 bases align to TRBD1. Germline loops: CDR1 LNHDA, CDR2 SQIVND (reference sequence). After removal of 5 bases from V and 3 bases from J, the junction contained 12 bases not matched to a gene. The CDR3 spans 18 residues. CDR3 in DNA: TGTGCCAGTAGTGTCACCGGACAGGGTGTAGGCTATAATTCACCCCTCCACTTT. It yields the protein CASSVTGQGVGYNSPLHF.

The chain recombines TRBV29-1 with TRBJ2-5; 7 positions match TRBD1. Germline V CDR1 and CDR2: SQVTM, ANQGSEA. This CDR3 contains 15 residues. Trimming at V came to 8 bases and at J to 1 base, leaving 13 bases not matched to a gene. CDR3 DNA: TGCAGCTTTCGAGGGCACAGGGGCCCCCAAGAGACCCAGTACTTC. It translates to CSFRGHRGPQETQYF.

This sequence joins TRBV7-6 and TRBJ2-3; D call uncertain. The CDR3 totals 14 residues. V dropped 1 base and J dropped 2 bases, with 7 bases sitting between them. Per the germline V gene, CDR1 is SGHVS and CDR2 is FNYEAQ. CDR3 amino acids: CASSLGLFTDTQYF. The CDR3 bases are TGTGCCAGCAGCTTAGGACTCTTCACAGATACGCAGTATTTT.

The chain links TRBV30 to TRBJ2-2; D is possibly TRBD1 (6 bases). The CDR3 is made up of 15 amino acids. The V gene lost 3 bases and the J gene lost 3 bases, with 14 bases spanning the gap. Germline CDR1 is GTSNPN and CDR2 is SVGIG (reference sequence). In DNA, the CDR3 is TGTGCCTGGAGGGACCCGGGACAACACACCGGGGAGCTGTTTTTT. This encodes CAWRDPGQHTGELFF.

This chain uses TRBV25-1 with TRBJ2-7; the D gene is possibly TRBD1 (8 bases). V dropped 6 bases and J dropped 2 bases, with 17 bases sitting between them. CDR3 length: 15 residues. The germline CDR1 and CDR2 sequences are MGHDK and SYGVNS. The DNA for the CDR3 is TGTGCCAGCAGCAGAGCGGGACAGGTTGCCTACGAGCAGTACTTC. It translates to CASSRAGQVAYEQYF.

The rearrangement joins TRBV27 to TRBJ1-5, with no clear D. This CDR3 is 13 amino acids long. V lost 6 bases and J 1 base, leaving 7 bases between the germline ends. Germline CDR1 and CDR2: MNHEY and SMNVEV (reference sequence). Here the CDR3 reads CASSGWSNQPQHF. For the CDR3, the DNA is TGTGCCAGCAGCGGGTGGAGCAATCAGCCCCAGCATTTT.

In nucleotides, the CDR3 is TGTGCCAGCACCTCTAGCGGGGGGGGTGAGCAGTTCTTC. Translating gives CASTSSGGGEQFF. V is TRBV2 and J is TRBJ2-1, with 12 bases fitting TRBD2. V lost 7 bases to trimming and J lost 9 bases; unmatched junction nucleotides: 4. CDR1 is SNHLY and CDR2 is FYNNEI in the germline V gene. CDR3 length: 13 amino acids.

V and J are TRBV4-1 and TRBJ2-5; a weak D match, TRBD2 (5 bases). Between the trimmed V and J ends, which lost 3 bases and 5 bases, there was a span of 13 bases. This CDR3 is built from 14 residues. CDR1 is MGHRA and CDR2 is YSYEKL in the germline V gene. CDR3 sequence: CASSQRAYPETQYF. The CDR3 region has the DNA TGCGCCAGCAGCCAGAGGGCCTACCCTGAGACCCAGTACTTC.